The rows below give T cell receptor beta chains drawn from one sample of a study of CD8+ T cells in alopecia areata. TCRdb's table, derived via immunoSEQ multiplex PCR, lists solely in-frame clones and lacks some. The data show about 150,000 clones, about 60% seen once. This specimen was CD4+ T cells sorted from blood, taken at week 0. These receptor sequences come from a human donor with alopecia areata. Each CDR3 is given with its conserved first and last residue. Fields, in order: D gene, J gene, V gene, clone size, CDR3 DNA, CDR3 protein. D genes are given only for firm matches. Size is omitted from some rows. Given values are once, few, many or a class for expanded clones.

>TRBD2|TRBJ2-1|TRBV11-1|-
TGTGCCAGCAGCTCTAGCGGGGGGGTGCCTAATGAGCAGTTCTTC
CASSSSGGVPNEQFF
>TRBD1|TRBJ1-1|TRBV30|-
TGTGCCTGGAGTATCCGGGACAGGGCTTCTCCCGTCTTT
CAWSIRDRASPVF
>-|TRBJ1-2|TRBV18|few
TGTGCCAGCTCACCACTTTTTACCGACAAAAACTATGGCTACACCTTC
CASSPLFTDKNYGYTF
>TRBD2|TRBJ2-1|TRBV19|few
TGTGCCAGCGCCGGGACTAGCGGGGGGATAGCCTACAATGAGCAGTTCTTC
CASAGTSGGIAYNEQFF
>-|TRBJ1-4|TRBV9|-
TGTGCCAGCAGCGGGAGGACACTCGGCATCAATGAAAAACTGTTTTTT
CASSGRTLGINEKLFF
>TRBD1|TRBJ2-7|TRBV29-1|-
TGCAGCGTCAAATGGGGGACAGAGCCCTACGAGCAGTACTTC
CSVKWGTEPYEQYF
>-|TRBJ1-1|TRBV5-6|many
TGTGCCAGCAGCTTGAGCACTGAAGCTTTCTTT
CASSLSTEAFF
>-|TRBJ2-1|TRBV2|-
TGTGCCAGCAGCTCGGACACATACAATGAGCAGTTCTTC
CASSSDTYNEQFF
>-|TRBJ2-3|TRBV7-2|-
TGTGCCAGCAGCTTAGGGGGGTACACAGATACGCAGTATTTT
CASSLGGYTDTQYF
>-|TRBJ1-2|TRBV30|once
TGTGCCTGGAGCCCGACCCAGATAGGCTACACCTTC
CAWSPTQIGYTF
>-|TRBJ1-5|TRBV27|few
TGTGCCAGCGGGCCCTCGGGAACGGTACGCAATCAGCCCCAGCATTTT
CASGPSGTVRNQPQHF
>-|TRBJ2-1|TRBV7-9|-
TGTGCCAGCAGCGTTGGGGCCTACAATGAGCAGTTCTTC
CASSVGAYNEQFF
>-|TRBJ2-1|TRBV29-1|few
TGCAGCGTCGGAGGACAGCTCTACAATGAGCAGTTCTTC
CSVGGQLYNEQFF
>-|TRBJ2-7|TRBV2|-
TGTGCCAGCAGTGTTCGAGGGGGGGCCAGCGAGCAGTACTTC
CASSVRGGASEQYF